Listed below are T cell receptor beta chains from one sample, sequenced in a study of graft-versus-host responses after intestinal transplantation. Only in-frame clones appear in the TCRdb table, and some are missing; sequencing was by immunoSEQ multiplex PCR. Counted here are about 2,000 clones, 85% occurring once; the ten biggest clones make up 3% to 3.5%. Sequencing was performed on ileum tissue, taken roughly 55 days after intestinal transplant. These receptors all come from a human patient who received an intestinal transplant, so some T cells may come from the graft donor. Each CDR3 is given with its conserved first and last residue. Fields, in order: V gene, clone size, J gene, D gene, CDR3 DNA, CDR3 protein. D genes are given only for firm matches. Only part of the rows carry a size: once, few, many, or a class if the clone is expanded.

TRBV19	.	TRBJ2-7	TRBD1	TGTGCCAGTAGTATAAAGTGGACAGGGGGTTACGAGCAGTACTTC	CASSIKWTGGYEQYF
TRBV28	.	TRBJ1-2	.	TGTGCCAGCAGTCAGGCAGGGAACTATGGCTACACCTTC	CASSQAGNYGYTF
TRBV28	.	TRBJ2-7	.	TGTGCCAGCAGGTCTACCTACGAGCAGTACTTC	CASRSTYEQYF
TRBV7-3	once	TRBJ1-2	TRBD1	TGTGCCAGCAGCTCTCAAGGGGGACAGGGAAATGGCTACACCTTC	CASSSQGGQGNGYTF
TRBV7-9	.	TRBJ2-3	.	TGTGCCAGCAGCTTATCGAAGGATACGCAGTATTTT	CASSLSKDTQYF
TRBV29-1	.	TRBJ2-5	.	TGCAGCGTTGGAGGGGCCGGAGAGACCCAGTACTTC	CSVGGAGETQYF
TRBV6-5	.	TRBJ1-1	TRBD1	TGTGCCAGCAGGAAGGGACAGGTTCCGGGCACTGAAGCTTTCTTT	CASRKGQVPGTEAFF
TRBV28	.	TRBJ2-1	TRBD2	TGTGCCAGCCACAAACTGGGCGGGGGGAACTACAATGAGCAGTTCTTC	CASHKLGGGNYNEQFF
TRBV7-9	.	TRBJ1-2	.	TGTGCCAGCAGCCTATACATCGCCTCGGATGGCTACACCTTC	CASSLYIASDGYTF
TRBV7-6	.	TRBJ1-1	.	TGTGCCAGCAGCTCAAGGGGGACCGACACTGAAGCTTTCTTT	CASSSRGTDTEAFF
TRBV21-1	.	TRBJ2-7	.	TGTGCCAGGCCGTCGCATCAATTCGAGCAGTACTTC	CARPSHQFEQYF
TRBV5-4	.	TRBJ2-5	.	TGTGCCAGCAGCCGGGCTCTAGCAGCTCAAGAGACCCAGTACTTC	CASSRALAAQETQYF
TRBV28	.	TRBJ2-7	.	TGTGCCAGCAGTGCTTCAACAGGAAAGCAAGGGGCCTACGAGCAGTACTTC	CASSASTGKQGAYEQYF
TRBV13	few	TRBJ2-7	.	TGTGCCAGCAGCTTAGGCACGGCCTACGAGCAGTACTTC	CASSLGTAYEQYF
TRBV14	.	TRBJ2-7	TRBD1	TGTGCCAGCAGCCCGGACAGGGGCGGTTACGAGCAGTACTTC	CASSPDRGGYEQYF
TRBV7-3	once	TRBJ1-2	.	TGTGCCAGCAGCTTATCAACCGGGCCCCGGGTATCTGGCTACACCTTC	CASSLSTGPRVSGYTF
TRBV6-4	.	TRBJ1-2	.	TGTGCCAGCAGCGCTAATACAGGTCAGGGAGGCTACACCTTC	CASSANTGQGGYTF
TRBV27	.	TRBJ1-6	.	TGTGCCAGCGCCCCTCAACAGATTCCAAATTCACCCCTCCACTTT	CASAPQQIPNSPLHF
TRBV6-1	once	TRBJ1-2	.	TGTGCCAGCAGCGGAGGTACATCCTTTGGGGGCTACACCTTC	CASSGGTSFGGYTF
TRBV27	.	TRBJ2-2	.	TGTGCCAGCAGTTTCGGGGGTGGGGGCGGGGAGCTGTTTTTT	CASSFGGGGGELFF
TRBV28	.	TRBJ2-7	.	TGTGCCAGCAGTTTCAGTTCATTCGCGCGCGAGCAGTACTTC	CASSFSSFAREQYF
TRBV4-1	.	TRBJ2-1	.	TGCGCCAGCAGCCAAGATTTTGACGGGTACAATGAGCAGTTCTTC	CASSQDFDGYNEQFF
TRBV9	.	TRBJ2-7	TRBD2	TGTGCCAGCAGTGGAGGCCTAGCGGGGGCCTCCTACGAGCAGTACTTC	CASSGGLAGASYEQYF
TRBV7-9	.	TRBJ2-7	.	TGTGCCAGCAGCTTGTCCGCAGGATCCTACGAGCAGTACTTC	CASSLSAGSYEQYF
TRBV5-1	.	TRBJ1-1	TRBD1	TGCGCCAGCAGCCGTAATGGACAGGGCCATGACACTGAAGCTTTCTTT	CASSRNGQGHDTEAFF
TRBV5-1	.	TRBJ1-1	.	TGCGCCAGCTCCGGGCTAAGCTCAGGGAACACTGAAGCTTTCTTT	CASSGLSSGNTEAFF
TRBV30	once	TRBJ1-3	.	TGTGCCTGGAGTGGAGACACCCGAAACACCATATATTTT	CAWSGDTRNTIYF
TRBV11-3	.	TRBJ1-1	TRBD1	TGTGCCAGCAGCCGTTCCGGGACAGAGAACACTGAAGCTTTCTTT	CASSRSGTENTEAFF
TRBV21-1	few	TRBJ2-7	.	TGTGCCAGCAGCAAAGTTAATAGCGGACAGGAGACCTACGAGCAGTACTTC	CASSKVNSGQETYEQYF
TRBV9	once	TRBJ2-1	TRBD2	TGTGCCAGCAGCGTAGACGGGGGGGCTAACAATGAGCAGTTCTTC	CASSVDGGANNEQFF
TRBV28	.	TRBJ2-7	.	TGTGCCAGCAGTTTCCAGAGGCCCGAGCAGTACTTC	CASSFQRPEQYF
TRBV7-2	.	TRBJ2-1	.	TGTGCCAGCAGCTTAGTGCCCAGTTCCTACAATGAGCAGTTCTTC	CASSLVPSSYNEQFF
TRBV2	.	TRBJ1-1	TRBD1	TGTGCCAGCAGGATACGTGGACAGGGGGCCGTTGAAGCTTTCTTT	CASRIRGQGAVEAFF
TRBV18	.	TRBJ1-2	TRBD1	TGTGCCAGCTCACCCCAGGACAGGGCAAGTGGCTACACCTTC	CASSPQDRASGYTF
TRBV6-4	.	TRBJ2-2	.	TGTGCCAGCCAACAGGAGCGAAACACCGGGGAGCTGTTTTTT	CASQQERNTGELFF
TRBV28	.	TRBJ1-2	.	TGTGCCAGCAGTATCGCACAGGGCATCTATGGCTACACCTTC	CASSIAQGIYGYTF
TRBV4-2	.	TRBJ2-5	.	TGTGCCAGCAGCCAAGATTGGGGACAAGAGACCCAGTACTTC	CASSQDWGQETQYF
TRBV28	.	TRBJ1-2	.	TGTGCCAGCAGTTTATTGGCAGGGACCTATGGCTACACCTTC	CASSLLAGTYGYTF
TRBV27	.	TRBJ1-1	TRBD1	TGTGCCAGCAGTTTATCCCCGGGTCAGGGGGGATATGGATCCAACACTGAAGCTTTCTTT	CASSLSPGQGGYGSNTEAFF
TRBV11-2	.	TRBJ2-7	.	TGTGCCAGCAGCTTATCGGGGTTCTTCTACGAGCAGTACTTC	CASSLSGFFYEQYF
TRBV10-3	.	TRBJ1-1	.	TGTGCCATCAGTGTAACCCTTATAACGAACACTGAAGCTTTCTTT	CAISVTLITNTEAFF
TRBV4-1	.	TRBJ2-7	.	TGCGCCAGCAGCCAAGATGAAAGGGCTCCAACATACGAGCAGTACTTC	CASSQDERAPTYEQYF
TRBV6-5	.	TRBJ2-1	TRBD2	TGTGCCAGCAGTTTAGCGGGGGGGCCTATCAATGAGCAGTTCTTC	CASSLAGGPINEQFF
TRBV6-6	.	TRBJ2-5	TRBD1	TGTGCCAGCAGCACCTTCAGGGGGTACCAAGAGACCCAGTACTTC	CASSTFRGYQETQYF
TRBV28	.	TRBJ2-5	TRBD1	TGTGCCAGCAGCCCAGGGACAGATCAAGAGACCCAGTACTTC	CASSPGTDQETQYF
TRBV9	.	TRBJ1-2	.	TGTGCCAGCAGCGCCGAGACAGGCGCTAACTATGGCTACACCTTC	CASSAETGANYGYTF
TRBV28	.	TRBJ1-1	.	TGTGCCAGCAGTTCCACTGCAGAAGCTTTCTTT	CASSSTAEAFF
TRBV5-5	.	TRBJ2-2	.	TGTGCCAGCAGCTTCAGGGGGGCCTACACCGGGGAGCTGTTTTTT	CASSFRGAYTGELFF
TRBV18	.	TRBJ1-1	.	TGTGCCAGCTCACCAGCGGGGGCTCGCACTGAAGCTTTCTTT	CASSPAGARTEAFF
TRBV28	.	TRBJ2-7	.	TGTGCCAGCGCGGGACAGACCTACGAGCAGTACTTC	CASAGQTYEQYF
TRBV9	.	TRBJ2-3	.	TGTGCCAGCAGCGCCAAGACAGGATATAGCACAGATACGCAGTATTTT	CASSAKTGYSTDTQYF
TRBV4-2	.	TRBJ2-7	.	TGTGCCAGCAGCCAAGAGGGCGGGCTAGTCACCTACGAGCAGTACTTC	CASSQEGGLVTYEQYF
TRBV9	.	TRBJ1-5	.	TGTGCCAGCAGCGGAGGACCCGGGTCCAATCAGCCCCAGCATTTT	CASSGGPGSNQPQHF
TRBV28	.	TRBJ2-7	TRBD1	TGTGCCAGCAGTACACCAGGGGGATCTGCCTACGAGCAGTACTTC	CASSTPGGSAYEQYF
TRBV9	.	TRBJ1-1	.	TGTGCCAGCAGCGTAGGGGGGGCAACTGAAGCTTTCTTT	CASSVGGATEAFF
TRBV6-6	.	TRBJ1-1	.	TGTGCCAGCAGTTACTCGACGGCCAGCCACACTGAAGCTTTCTTT	CASSYSTASHTEAFF
TRBV18	once	TRBJ2-7	.	TGTGCCAGCTCACAAGGCTACTCCTACGAGCAGTACTTC	CASSQGYSYEQYF
TRBV5-1	.	TRBJ2-2	TRBD2	TGCGCCAGCAGCCCGCGACTAGCGGGGGGAAACACCGGGGAGCTGTTTTTT	CASSPRLAGGNTGELFF